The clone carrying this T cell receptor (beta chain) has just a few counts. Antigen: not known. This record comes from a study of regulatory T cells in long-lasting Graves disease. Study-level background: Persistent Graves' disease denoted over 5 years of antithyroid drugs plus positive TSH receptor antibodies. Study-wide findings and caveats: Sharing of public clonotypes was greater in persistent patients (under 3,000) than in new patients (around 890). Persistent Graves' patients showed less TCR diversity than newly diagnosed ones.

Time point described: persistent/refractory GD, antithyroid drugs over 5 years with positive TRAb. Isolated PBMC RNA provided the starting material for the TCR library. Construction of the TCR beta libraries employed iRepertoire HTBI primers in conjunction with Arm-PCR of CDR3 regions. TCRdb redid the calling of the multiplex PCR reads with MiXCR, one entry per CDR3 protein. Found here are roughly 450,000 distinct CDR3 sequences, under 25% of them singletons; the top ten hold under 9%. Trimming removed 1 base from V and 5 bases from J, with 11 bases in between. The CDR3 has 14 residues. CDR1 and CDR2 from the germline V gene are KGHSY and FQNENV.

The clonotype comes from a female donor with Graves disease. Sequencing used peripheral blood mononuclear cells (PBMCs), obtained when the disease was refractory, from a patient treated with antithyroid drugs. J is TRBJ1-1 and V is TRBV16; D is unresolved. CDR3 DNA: TGTGCCAGCAGCCAATTTCGGGATCGGACTGAAGCTTTCTTT. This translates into CASSQFRDRTEAFF. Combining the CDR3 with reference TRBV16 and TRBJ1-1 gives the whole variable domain GEEVAQTPKHLVRGEGQKAKLYCAPIKGHSYVFWYQQVLKNEFKFLISFQNENVFDETGMPKERFSAKCLPNSPCSLEIQATKLEDSAVYFCASSQFRDRTEAFFGQGTRLTVV.